A single sample gave rise to the 22 T cell receptor beta chains below, sequenced in a study of shared clonotypes between healthy human individuals. Clones were read by immunoSEQ multiplex PCR, and TCRdb kept only the in-frame ones, dropping some. The table has 2,100,000 or so clones, about 94% seen once. Sequenced input: naive CD4+ T cells sorted from blood. Subset here: CD45RA+ positively selected. The receptors here all came from a man younger than 35 in good health.

V is TRBV6-1 and J is TRBJ2-7; 8 bases are a match to TRBD2. The germline V gene has CDR1 MNHNS and CDR2 SASEGT. This CDR3 has 15 amino acids. V lost 2 bases, J lost 3 bases, and 6 bases stayed unmatched. CDR3 sequence (DNA): TGTGCCAGCAGTGAACGAAGCGGGGGATTCTACGAGCAGTACTTC. Translated, it gives CASSERSGGFYEQYF.

The V gene is TRBV10-2, the J gene TRBJ2-5; 11 bases align to TRBD1. The length of the CDR3 is 17 residues. The V gene end was trimmed by 3 bases and the J gene end by 4 bases; junction bases not matched to a gene: 10. Germline values: CDR1 WSHSY, CDR2 SAAADI. CDR3 sequence: CASSERRTGGRRETQYF. CDR3 in DNA: TGCGCCAGCAGTGAACGTCGGACAGGGGGCAGGAGAGAGACCCAGTACTTC.

V gene TRBV6-6 combines with J gene TRBJ2-7, with TRBD2 matching 8 bases. Germline V gene sequence: CDR1 MNHNY, CDR2 SVGAGI (reference sequence). There are 15 residues in the CDR3. J was trimmed by 2 bases and V by 2 bases; bases with no gene match: 5. The CDR3 sequence is CASSYTTSGPYEQYF. As DNA, the CDR3 is TGTGCCAGCAGTTACACAACTAGCGGTCCCTACGAGCAGTACTTC.

In regard to this clone: Other nucleotide sequences in the sample specify the same CDR3. The chain uses TRBV7-2 and TRBJ1-6, with no clear D. Trimming removed 1 base from V and 10 bases from J, with 8 bases in between. This CDR3 region has 13 residues. Germline V lookup: CDR1 SGHTA, CDR2 FQGNSA. The CDR3 region has the DNA TGTGCCAGCAGCTTAGGGGAAGGATCACCCCTCCACTTT. This codes for CASSLGEGSPLHF.

V usage is TRBV5-1 and J usage is TRBJ1-1, with D unclear. The germline V gene encodes CDR1 SGHRS and CDR2 YFSETQ. The germline V and J ends were trimmed by 4 bases and 5 bases, with 12 bases remaining between them. The CDR3 has 13 residues. The CDR3 spells CASSRSGSTEAFF. CDR3 bases: TGCGCCAGCAGCCGCTCAGGTAGTACTGAAGCTTTCTTT.

The chain carries TRBV5-4 and TRBJ2-1; TRBD1 matches at 8 bases. The CDR3 is made up of 15 amino acids. Trimming took 4 bases from V and 3 from J; bases not matched to a gene: 6. The germline CDR1 and CDR2 sequences are SGHNT and YYREEE (reference sequence). In DNA form, the CDR3 reads TGTGCCAGCAGCCCGGGACAGGAATTCTACAATGAGCAGTTCTTC. Its translation is CASSPGQEFYNEQFF.

The genes are TRBV6-5 and TRBJ2-3, with 7 bases matching TRBD1. There are 15 residues in the CDR3. Germline trimming cut 6 bases from V and 1 base from J; bases unmatched to any gene: 7. Germline values: CDR1 MNHEY, CDR2 SVGAGI. The CDR3 DNA follows: TGTGCCAGCAGACCAGGGGGAAGGGGCACAGATACGCAGTATTTT. It codes for CASRPGGRGTDTQYF.

V and J are TRBV6-4 and TRBJ1-1, with D unresolved. The CDR3 extends over 12 amino acids. Per the germline V gene, CDR1 is MRHNA and CDR2 is SNTAGT. Trimming removed 5 bases from V and 5 bases from J, with 9 bases in between. The CDR3 DNA sequence: TGTGCCAGCAGTATTGCGTATACTGAAGCTTTCTTT. Its translation: CASSIAYTEAFF.

The chain couples TRBV18 to TRBJ2-3, with 7 bases matching TRBD2. CDR1 and CDR2 from the germline V gene are KGHSH and LQKENI. V was clipped by 0 bases and J by 2 bases; unmatched bases: 8. This CDR3 spans 17 amino acids. DNA of the CDR3: TGTGCCAGCTCACCACCGGCCCTAGCGGCCCTCACAGATACGCAGTATTTT. Translating it yields CASSPPALAALTDTQYF.

In its sample, this clone was seen once. V is TRBV6-5 and J is TRBJ2-3, with 9 bases that match TRBD1. The CDR3 length is 15 residues. V lost 6 bases to trimming and J lost 3 bases; unmatched junction nucleotides: 7. CDR1 is MNHEY, CDR2 SVGAGI, per germline. The chain's CDR3 is CASRYTGGSTDTQYF. For the CDR3, the DNA is TGTGCCAGCAGATACACAGGGGGCTCGACAGATACGCAGTATTTT.

Points on this clone: The same CDR3 is also encoded by other DNA sequences in this sample. This chain connects TRBV7-9 to TRBJ2-7; 7 bases are shared with TRBD1. Germline V gene lookup returns CDR1 SEHNR and CDR2 FQNEAQ (reference sequence). J gave up 1 base and V 3 bases, and 3 bases lay outside the gene matches. This CDR3 has 14 amino acids. This CDR3 reads CASSLGRGSYEQYF. The CDR3 bases are TGTGCCAGCAGCTTGGGCAGGGGGTCCTACGAGCAGTACTTC.

V and J are TRBV9 and TRBJ2-5; D might be TRBD2 (5 bases). The CDR3 sequence is 14 residues long. From germline, CDR1 is SGDLS and CDR2 YYNGEE. V dropped 4 bases and J dropped 0 bases, with 10 bases sitting between them. In DNA form, the CDR3 reads TGTGCCAGCAGCCCCACGGACTACCAAGAGACCCAGTACTTC. Amino acids: CASSPTDYQETQYF.

Turning to this clone: The junction shows a germline mismatch at one end, possibly a read error. This same CDR3 is encoded by further DNA sequences in the sample. This chain uses TRBV7-7 with TRBJ2-1, with TRBD1 as a possible D gene (5 bases). Germline V gives CDR1 SSHAT, CDR2 FNYEAQ (reference sequence). This CDR3 has 15 amino acids. The CDR3 protein is CASSLGQGSYNEQFF. The CDR3 coding sequence is TGTGCTAGCAGCTTAGGTCAGGGCTCCTACAATGAGCAGTTCTTC.

This chain uses TRBV10-2 with TRBJ1-1, with D hard to call. V lost 10 bases, J lost 6 bases, and 12 bases lay in between. The CDR3 length is 11 residues. From germline, CDR1 is WSHSY and CDR2 SAAADI. The CDR3 loop reads CATVKTAEAFF. CDR3 nucleotides: TGCGCCACCGTAAAGACGGCTGAAGCTTTCTTT.

J is TRBJ2-5 and V is TRBV15, with D unclear. The CDR3 runs to 12 residues. V dropped 2 bases and J dropped 2 bases, with 3 bases sitting between them. From germline, CDR1 is LNHNV and CDR2 YYDKDF (reference sequence). CDR3 bases: TGTGCCACCAGCAGACCTCAAGAGACCCAGTACTTC. This translates into CATSRPQETQYF.

The rearrangement uses TRBV19 and TRBJ1-1, with D possibly TRBD1 on 5 matching bases. CDR1 is LNHDA, CDR2 SQIVND, per germline (reference sequence). The V gene lost 3 bases and the J gene lost 3 bases, with 14 bases spanning the gap. CDR3 length: 15 residues. CDR3 amino acids: CASSMARGTYTEAFF. CDR3 DNA sequence: TGTGCCAGTAGTATGGCTCGGGGGACCTACACTGAAGCTTTCTTT.

This chain joins TRBV7-2 and TRBJ1-1; D is perhaps TRBD1 (5 bases). In germline, CDR1 is SGHTA, CDR2 FQGNSA. CDR3 length: 16 amino acids. Trimming removed 4 bases at V and 0 bases at J, with 15 bases between. CDR3 loop: CASSSQGSGMNTEAFF. The DNA for the CDR3 is TGTGCCAGCAGCTCCCAAGGTTCAGGGATGAACACTGAAGCTTTCTTT.

V and J are TRBV2 and TRBJ2-7, with unresolved D. The CDR3 runs to 12 residues. V dropped 8 bases and J dropped 0 bases, with 8 bases sitting between them. Per germline, CDR1 SNHLY and CDR2 FYNNEI. The CDR3 nucleotides read TGTGCCAGCGGTTCGGACTCCTACGAGCAGTACTTC. Its translation: CASGSDSYEQYF.

Comment on this clone: As the CDR3 is not closed by the conserved phenylalanine or tryptophan, this likely results from a read error. Because the CDR3's place on the DNA is in doubt, the DNA is left out and the CDR3 is given as listed by TCRdb. The V and J genes are TRBV6-5 and TRBJ1-1; the DNA was not compared with TRBD1, the D call given in the table. The CDR3 region is 12 residues in length, termini included. The germline V gene encodes CDR1 MNHEY and CDR2 SVGAGI. The chain's CDR3 is CASSSPGTGSAL.

The V and J genes are TRBV9 and TRBJ2-7, with a weak D call TRBD1 (6 bases). Germline V gene data show CDR1 as SGDLS and CDR2 as YYNGEE. V lost 3 bases to trimming and J lost 5 bases, with 9 bases between them. This CDR3 has 12 amino acids. CDR3: CASSGRTDEQYF. Here the CDR3 DNA reads TGTGCCAGCAGCGGGCGGACAGACGAGCAGTACTTC.

The chain joins TRBV7-9 to TRBJ2-7; 13 bases are a match to TRBD2. Germline loops: CDR1 SEHNR, CDR2 FQNEAQ (reference sequence). V lost 5 bases to trimming and J lost 6 bases; unmatched junction nucleotides: 10. This CDR3 comprises 16 residues. CDR3 nucleotide sequence: TGTGCCAGCAGCCCCCGGACTAGCGGGAGTACCACCGAGCAGTACTTC. As protein: CASSPRTSGSTTEQYF.

The V call is TRBV2, the J call TRBJ1-6, with D perhaps matching TRBD1 (6 bases). Trimming pared 6 bases from V and 0 bases from J, leaving 12 bases between. The CDR3 is 16 amino acids. Germline loops: CDR1 SNHLY, CDR2 FYNNEI. This CDR3 reads CASSGGRLSYNSPLHF. CDR3 nucleotide sequence: TGTGCCAGCAGCGGGGGCAGGCTCTCCTATAATTCACCCCTCCACTTT.